This TCR beta chain was retrieved from a study of blood T cell repertoires in COVID-19. Across the whole study: PBMCs, B-cell-depleted T cells, or T cells provided the cDNA or gDNA that made up the material.

Living in 25 or so US areas, the participants were between roughly 18 and 95 years of age. Which cohort a participant joined came from the clinical history participants gave. Here immunoSEQ multiplex PCR was the method, and the copy in TCRdb shows in-frame clones only, minus some. The sample carries a few hundred thousand clones, around nine tenths recorded once. The specimen was PBMCs or T cells enriched from blood (not recorded which). This receptor was obtained from a woman in her fifties or sixties who had been exposed to COVID-19.

Here the CDR3 reads CASSFDRDYEQYF. The CDR3 DNA is TGTGCCAGCAGCTTTGACAGGGACTACGAGCAGTACTTC. The chain links TRBV7-2 to TRBJ2-7; 7 bases align to TRBD1. CDR1 SGHTA and CDR2 FQGNSA come from the germline V gene. V shed 3 bases, J shed 3 bases, and the junction held 2 bases outside the gene matches. This CDR3 has 13 residues.